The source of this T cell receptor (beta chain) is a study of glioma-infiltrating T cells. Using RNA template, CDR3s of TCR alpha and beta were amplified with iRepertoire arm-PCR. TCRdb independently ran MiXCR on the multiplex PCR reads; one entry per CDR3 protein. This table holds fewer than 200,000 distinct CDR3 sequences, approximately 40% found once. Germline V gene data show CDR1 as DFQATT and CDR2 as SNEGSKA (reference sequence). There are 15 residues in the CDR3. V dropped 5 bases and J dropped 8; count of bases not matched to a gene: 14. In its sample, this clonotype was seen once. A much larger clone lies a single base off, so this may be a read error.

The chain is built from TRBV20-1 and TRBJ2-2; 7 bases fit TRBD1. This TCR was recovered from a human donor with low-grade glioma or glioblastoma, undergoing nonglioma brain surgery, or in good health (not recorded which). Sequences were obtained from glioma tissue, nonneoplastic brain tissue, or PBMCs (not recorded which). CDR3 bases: TGCAGTGCTCGCCAAGGACAGGCTCTGGCAGGGGAGCTGTTTTTT. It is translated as CSARQGQALAGELFF.